The 24 T cell receptor beta chains reported below all come from one sample, sequenced in a study of T cells in Graves' hyperthyroidism and ophthalmopathy. Researchers took RNA transcripts and amplified the TCR beta CDR3 regions from them. HTBI primers were employed in a first-round RT-PCR of the TCR CDR3. Via MiXCR, TCRdb re-called the multiplex PCR reads, giving one row per CDR3 protein. The sample contains roughly 350,000 distinct CDR3 sequences, about 15% of which appear only once. The sequencing sample was made of blood. Receptors originate from a woman in her twenties or thirties with Graves' ophthalmopathy.

A note on this clonotype: A much larger clonotype is one base distant, so this may be a read error. The CDR3 loop is CTSSQDLRGDYYEQYF. CDR3 DNA: TGCACCAGCAGCCAAGATTTGCGGGGGGATTATTACGAGCAGTACTTC. The gene calls are TRBV4-1 and TRBJ2-7; TRBD2 agrees at 8 bases. CDR1 MGHRA and CDR2 YSYEKL come from the germline V gene. The CDR3 is 16 amino acids.

Many counts were recorded for this clonotype. The chain carries TRBV11-2 and TRBJ1-1, with D possibly TRBD1 on 5 matching bases. CDR1 and CDR2 (germline): SGHAT, FQNNGV. CDR3 size: 16 residues. Between the trimmed V and J ends, which lost 3 bases and 3 bases, there was a span of 17 bases. CDR3 in DNA: TGTGCCAGCAGCTTTAGGGGTCAGGTTGAACACACTGAAGCTTTCTTT. This translates into CASSFRGQVEHTEAFF.

This clonotype was seen repeatedly, ten times or more. The V gene is TRBV20-1, the J gene TRBJ2-5; TRBD2 is a possible D gene (6 bases). CDR1 is DFQATT and CDR2 is SNEGSKA in the germline V gene (reference sequence). With 7 bases removed from V and 1 base from J, the gap between germline ends came to 19 bases. The CDR3 contains 15 residues. The CDR3 region is CSVWWRAGSQETQYF. CDR3 sequence (DNA): TGCAGTGTGTGGTGGCGAGCGGGTTCCCAAGAGACCCAGTACTTC.

This clonotype was seen only a few times. V gene TRBV14 combines with J gene TRBJ2-2, with unresolved D. CDR3 size: 12 residues. Trimming took off 7 bases at V and 7 bases at J, with 10 bases between the two ends. Germline CDR1 is SGHDN and CDR2 is FVKESK. The CDR3 DNA is TGTGCCAGCAAGTTCTCCGGCGGGGAGCTGTTTTTT. This gives the protein CASKFSGGELFF.

In its sample, this clonotype was seen many times. The chain combines TRBV5-8 with TRBJ1-2; D not resolved. Germline lookup yields CDR1 SGHTS and CDR2 YDEGEE. The length of the CDR3 is 12 residues. V lost 6 bases to trimming and J lost 4 bases, with 10 bases between them. For the CDR3, the DNA is TGTGCCAGCACAGAGCAGTTCTATGGCTACACCTTC. Protein: CASTEQFYGYTF.

This clonotype was counted ten times or more. This chain connects TRBV7-6 to TRBJ1-4, with TRBD1 as a possible D gene (6 bases). CDR3 size: 15 residues. Deletions cut 5 bases from V and 8 bases from J, with 18 bases between. Germline loops: CDR1 SGHVS, CDR2 FNYEAQ. As DNA, the CDR3 is TGTGCCAGCAGCATTAACTCAGGGACAAACGAAAAACTGTTTTTT. Translating it yields CASSINSGTNEKLFF.

This clonotype has at least ten counts. The chain uses TRBV15 and TRBJ1-2, with unresolved D. Trimming took 6 bases from V and 1 from J, leaving 9 bases between them. Germline lookup yields CDR1 LNHNV and CDR2 YYDKDF (reference sequence). The CDR3 covers 13 residues. The CDR3 protein is CATRGESNYGYTF. The DNA of the CDR3 is TGTGCCACCAGGGGAGAGAGTAACTATGGCTACACCTTC.

The table lists this clonotype with many counts. V gene TRBV11-3 combines with J gene TRBJ2-3, with 8 nucleotides matching TRBD1. Losses at the gene ends were 4 bases for V and 0 bases for J; bases not matched to a gene: 3. The CDR3 covers 15 residues. Germline CDR1 SGHNT, CDR2 YENEEA. CDR3 sequence (DNA): TGTGCCAGCAGCTCCGGGACAGGTAGCACAGATACGCAGTATTTT. Its translation: CASSSGTGSTDTQYF.

The V gene is TRBV6-1, the J gene TRBJ1-1; tentative D call: TRBD1 (5 bases). CDR3 length: 15 residues. The germline V gene encodes CDR1 MNHNS and CDR2 SASEGT. With 7 bases removed from V and 1 base from J, the gap between germline ends came to 16 bases. The CDR3 region has the DNA TGTGCCAGCAACTACCGGGGTCAGGGGAACACTGAAGCTTTCTTT. Protein: CASNYRGQGNTEAFF.

This clonotype appeared many times. The chain carries TRBV30 and TRBJ2-5, with 13 positions matching TRBD2. CDR1 GTSNPN and CDR2 SVGIG come from the germline V gene (reference sequence). This CDR3 region has 14 residues. Trimming cost V 3 bases and J 5 bases; bases outside gene matches: 3. The CDR3 sequence is CAWRRGLAGETQYF. CDR3 nucleotide sequence: TGTGCCTGGAGGCGGGGACTAGCGGGGGAGACCCAGTACTTC.

The chain uses TRBV28 and TRBJ2-2; no firm D call. This CDR3 has 12 amino acids. Between the trimmed V and J ends, which lost 7 bases and 5 bases, there was a span of 8 bases. From germline, CDR1 is MDHEN and CDR2 SYDVKM. CDR3 sequence reads: CASNIGTGELFF. The CDR3 coding sequence is TGTGCCAGCAACATTGGAACCGGGGAGCTGTTTTTT.

This clonotype appeared a few times. The chain employs TRBV9 and TRBJ2-3; 10 bases map to TRBD2. This CDR3 is built from 16 residues. V lost 4 bases and J lost 3; bases outside the gene matches: 8. Germline loops: CDR1 SGDLS, CDR2 YYNGEE. The CDR3 DNA reads as TGTGCCAGCAGCCCTTCTAGCGGGGGTAGAACAGATACGCAGTATTTT. It specifies CASSPSSGGRTDTQYF.

In this sample, this clonotype turned up a few times. The V and J genes are TRBV6-2 or TRBV6-3 and TRBJ1-4; D not resolved. Trimming pared 3 bases from V and 0 bases from J, leaving 11 bases between. CDR1 MNHEY and CDR2 SVGEGT come from the germline V gene. This CDR3 region has 16 residues. CDR3 residues: CASSYHPEATNEKLFF. In DNA form, the CDR3 reads TGTGCCAGCAGTTATCATCCCGAAGCAACTAATGAAAAACTGTTTTTT.

In the case of this clonotype: One base away lies a much larger clone, so this may be a sequencing read error. The chain links TRBV28 to TRBJ2-1; 9 positions agree with TRBD1. Looked up from germline, CDR1 is MDHEN and CDR2 is SYDVKM. The junction had 6 bases not matched to a gene; V was cut back by 4 bases and J by 2 bases. The CDR3 runs to 16 residues. CDR3 DNA sequence: TGTGCCAGCAGTTCGCGGACAGGGGCTGCCTACAATGAGCAGTTCTTC. Translated, it gives CASSSRTGAAYNEQFF.

The rearrangement joins TRBV28 to TRBJ2-7, with D possibly matching TRBD1 (5 bases). Trimming took 6 bases from V and 0 from J, leaving 15 bases between them. The CDR3 has 15 amino acids. The germline V gene has CDR1 MDHEN and CDR2 SYDVKM. As DNA, the CDR3 is TGTGCCAGCAGACCAGGGCAGTCCAGCTCCTACGAGCAGTACTTC. Protein: CASRPGQSSSYEQYF.

This clonotype was picked up many times. The genes are TRBV28 and TRBJ2-2, with TRBD1 matching 7 bases. The CDR3 has 17 amino acids. Per the germline V gene, CDR1 is MDHEN and CDR2 is SYDVKM. The V segment lost 3 bases and the J segment 1 base; nucleotides outside the gene matches: 8. The CDR3 nucleotides are TGTGCCAGCAGTTTCATTTCGTGGACAGGGAACACCGGGGAGCTGTTTTTT. Translated: CASSFISWTGNTGELFF.

Remarks on this clonotype: This clone may be a read error of a much larger clone one base away. V and J are TRBV24-1 and TRBJ2-3, with no clear D. Trimming took 4 bases from V and 2 from J, leaving 15 bases between them. Germline values: CDR1 KGHDR, CDR2 SFDVKD. The CDR3 extends over 16 amino acids. Here the CDR3 DNA reads TGTGCCACCAGTGACACCACAGCTAGGCCCACAGATACGCAGTATTTT. Encoded protein: CATSDTTARPTDTQYF.

The chain recombines TRBV15 with TRBJ1-3; D is possibly TRBD1 (6 bases). The CDR3 has 19 amino acids. Trimming took off 3 bases at V and 0 bases at J, with 21 bases between the two ends. Germline V CDR1 and CDR2: LNHNV, YYDKDF (reference sequence). The CDR3: CATSSRWWGPSPSGNTIYF. The CDR3 DNA is TGTGCCACCAGCAGTCGGTGGTGGGGGCCGTCGCCCTCTGGAAACACCATATATTTT. Drawing the rest from reference TRBV15 and TRBJ1-3, the complete variable domain is DAMVIQNPRYQVTQFGKPVTLSCSQTLNHNVMYWYQQKSSQAPKLLFHYYDKDFNNEADTPDNFQSRRPNTSFCFLDIRSPGLGDTAMYLCATSSRWWGPSPSGNTIYFGEGSWLTVV.

This clonotype was detected many times. The CDR3 protein is CASSLRPDSTEAFF. The CDR3, as DNA: TGTGCCAGCAGTTTAAGACCGGACAGTACGGAAGCTTTCTTT. V and J are TRBV27 and TRBJ1-1; D perhaps matches TRBD1 (6 bases). CDR1 and CDR2 (germline): MNHEY, SMNVEV (reference sequence). The CDR3 consists of 14 residues. V lost 2 bases to trimming and J lost 8 bases, with 15 bases between them.

This clonotype was observed many times. CDR3: CASTAGDPITITDTQYF. CDR3 DNA: TGTGCCAGCACCGCGGGGGACCCGATAACCATCACAGATACGCAGTATTTT. The rearrangement links TRBV2 to TRBJ2-3, with 7 bases lining up with TRBD2. The CDR3 has 17 residues. Germline V gives CDR1 SNHLY, CDR2 FYNNEI. The junction had 15 bases not matched to a gene; V was cut back by 7 bases and J by 2 bases. The whole variable domain, filled in from reference TRBV2 and TRBJ2-3, reads EPEVTQTPSHQVTQMGQEVILRCVPISNHLYFYWYRQILGQKVEFLVSFYNNEISEKSEIFDDQFSVERPDGSNFTLKIRSTKLEDSAMYFCASTAGDPITITDTQYFGPGTRLTVL.

In its sample, this clonotype was seen many times. The J gene is TRBJ2-7, the V gene TRBV28; 11 nucleotides match TRBD1. This CDR3 has 16 residues. J gave up 7 bases and V 6 bases, and 14 bases lay outside the gene matches. Per germline, CDR1 MDHEN and CDR2 SYDVKM. In DNA, the CDR3 is TGTGCCAGCAGCTTAAACCCAGGACAGGGGGCCACAGAGCAGTACTTC. Translated: CASSLNPGQGATEQYF. Based on the CDR3 plus reference TRBV28 and TRBJ2-7, the full variable domain is DVKVTQSSRYLVKRTGEKVFLECVQDMDHENMFWYRQDPGLGLRLIYFSYDVKMKEKGDIPEGYSVSREKKERFSLILESASTNQTSMYLCASSLNPGQGATEQYFGPGTRLTVT.

This clonotype has ten or more counts. This chain connects TRBV7-6 to TRBJ2-5, with no clear D. Trimming pared 0 bases from V and 2 bases from J, leaving 7 bases between. This CDR3 contains 14 residues. CDR1 is SGHVS, CDR2 FNYEAQ, per germline. The CDR3 spells CASSLAPDQETQYF. Here the CDR3 DNA reads TGTGCCAGCAGCTTAGCGCCAGATCAAGAGACCCAGTACTTC.

There are many counts of this clonotype. The CDR3 coding sequence is TGTGCCAGCTCACCACGATCAGGGCAAGAGACCCAGTACTTC. Its protein product is CASSPRSGQETQYF. The chain combines TRBV18 with TRBJ2-5; possible D gene TRBD1, 5 bases. This CDR3 has 14 residues. CDR1 is KGHSH and CDR2 is LQKENI in the germline V gene. Trimming removed 1 base at V and 2 bases at J, with 8 bases between. The complete variable domain, with remaining parts taken from reference TRBV18 and TRBJ2-5, reads NAGVMQNPRHLVRRRGQEARLRCSPMKGHSHVYWYRQLPEEGLKFMVYLQKENIIDESGMPKERFSAEFPKEGPSILRIQQVVRGDSAAYFCASSPRSGQETQYFGPGTRLLVL.

This clonotype was counted ten times or more. The rearrangement uses TRBV29-1 and TRBJ2-2; tentatively, D is TRBD1 (5 bases). The V gene lost 1 base and the J gene lost 6 bases, with 15 bases spanning the gap. Germline CDR1 SQVTM, CDR2 ANQGSEA. The CDR3 totals 15 residues. CDR3 region: CSVEGQGEGSGELFF. The CDR3 DNA sequence: TGCAGCGTTGAAGGTCAGGGCGAAGGATCCGGGGAGCTGTTTTTT.